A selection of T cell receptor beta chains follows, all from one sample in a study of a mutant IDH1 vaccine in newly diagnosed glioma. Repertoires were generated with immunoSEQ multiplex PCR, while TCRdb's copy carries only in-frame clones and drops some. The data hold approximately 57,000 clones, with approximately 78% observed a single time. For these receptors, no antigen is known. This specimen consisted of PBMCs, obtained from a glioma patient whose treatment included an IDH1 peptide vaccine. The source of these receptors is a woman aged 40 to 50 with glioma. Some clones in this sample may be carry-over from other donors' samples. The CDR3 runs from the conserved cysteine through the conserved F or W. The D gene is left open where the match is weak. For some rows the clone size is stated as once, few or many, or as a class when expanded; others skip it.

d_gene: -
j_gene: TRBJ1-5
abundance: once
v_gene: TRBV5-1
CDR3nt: TGCGCCAGCAGCTGGACGGGTGCCTACAATCAGCCCCAGCATTTT
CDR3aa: CASSWTGAYNQPQHF

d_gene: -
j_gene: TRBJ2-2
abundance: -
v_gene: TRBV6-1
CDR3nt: TGTGCCAGCAGTGAGCGATTCCCGGGACAAGTCGCGAACACCGGGGAGCTGTTTTTT
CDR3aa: CASSERFPGQVANTGELFF

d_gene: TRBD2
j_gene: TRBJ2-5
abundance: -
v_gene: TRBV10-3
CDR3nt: TGTGCCATCAGTGAAACGTTCGGGAGCGGGGGGCGCCAAGAGACCCAGTACTTC
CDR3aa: CAISETFGSGGRQETQYF

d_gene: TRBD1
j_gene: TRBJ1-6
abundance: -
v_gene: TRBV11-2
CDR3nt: TGTGCCAGCAGCCTAACCGGGACAGGGAGGAATTCACCCCTCCACTTT
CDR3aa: CASSLTGTGRNSPLHF

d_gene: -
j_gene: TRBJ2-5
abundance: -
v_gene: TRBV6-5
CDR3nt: TGTGCCAGCAGTTACAACAGAAAGACCCAGTACTTC
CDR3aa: CASSYNRKTQYF

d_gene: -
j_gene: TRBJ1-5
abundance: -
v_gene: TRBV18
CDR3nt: TGTGCCAGCTCACCACCGAGTAATGCGGATCAGCCCCAGCATTTT
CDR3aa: CASSPPSNADQPQHF

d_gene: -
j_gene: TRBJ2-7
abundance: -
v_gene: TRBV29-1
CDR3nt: TGCAGCGTTGAAGAGGCTAGCTTGGGCGTCGAGCAGTACTTC
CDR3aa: CSVEEASLGVEQYF

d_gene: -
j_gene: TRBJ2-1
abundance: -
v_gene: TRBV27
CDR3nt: TGTGCCAGCAGTTTGGGCCGGGACCCATCCTACAATGAGCAGTTCTTC
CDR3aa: CASSLGRDPSYNEQFF

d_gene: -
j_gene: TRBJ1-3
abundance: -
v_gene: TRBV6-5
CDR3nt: TGTGCCAGCAGCCTCGACCCTGGAAACACCATATATTTT
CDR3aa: CASSLDPGNTIYF

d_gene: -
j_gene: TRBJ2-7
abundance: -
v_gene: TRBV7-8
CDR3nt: TGTGCCAGCAGCCCAAAATCCTACGAGCAGTACTTC
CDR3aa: CASSPKSYEQYF

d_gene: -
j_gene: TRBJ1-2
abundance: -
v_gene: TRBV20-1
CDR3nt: TGCAGTGCTAGAGGCCGGGAGGGGGATGCCTTC
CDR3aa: CSARGREGDAF

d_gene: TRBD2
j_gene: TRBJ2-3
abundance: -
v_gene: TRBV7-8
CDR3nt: TGTGCCAGCAGCCCCGGGACTAGCGGGGCCACAGATACGCAGTATTTT
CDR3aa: CASSPGTSGATDTQYF

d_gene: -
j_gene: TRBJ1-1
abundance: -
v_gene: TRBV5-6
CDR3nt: TGTGCCAGCAGCTTTCGCGGTAGCGGGAACACTGAAGCTTTCTTT
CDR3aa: CASSFRGSGNTEAFF

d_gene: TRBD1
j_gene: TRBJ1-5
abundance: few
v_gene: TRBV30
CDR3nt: TGTGCCTGGGGACCCACAGGGGGACAGCCCCAGCATTTT
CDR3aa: CAWGPTGGQPQHF

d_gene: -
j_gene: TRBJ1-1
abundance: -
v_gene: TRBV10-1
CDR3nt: TGCGCCAGCAGCCGGACAGCAATGAACACTGAAGCTTTCTTT
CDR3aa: CASSRTAMNTEAFF

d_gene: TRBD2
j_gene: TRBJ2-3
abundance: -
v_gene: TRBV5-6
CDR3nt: TGTGCCAGCAGCTTCGAAAGTAGCGGGGGTCAAGATACGCAGTATTTT
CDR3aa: CASSFESSGGQDTQYF

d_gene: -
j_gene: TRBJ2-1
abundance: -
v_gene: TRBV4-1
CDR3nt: TGCGCCAGCAGCCAAGTGGGGTCGGGGCCACCCTACAATGAGCAGTTCTTC
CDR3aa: CASSQVGSGPPYNEQFF

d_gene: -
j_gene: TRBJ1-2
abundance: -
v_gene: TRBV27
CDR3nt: TGTGCCAGCAGTTTAGGGTGGGGGCCCTATGGCTACACCTTC
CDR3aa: CASSLGWGPYGYTF

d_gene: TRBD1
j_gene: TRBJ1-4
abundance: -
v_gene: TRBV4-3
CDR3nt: TGCGCCAGCAGCCCATCGACAGGGAGGAAAGGTGAAAAACTGTTTTTT
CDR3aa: CASSPSTGRKGEKLFF

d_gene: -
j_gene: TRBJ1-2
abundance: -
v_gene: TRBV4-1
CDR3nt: TGCGCCAGCAGCCAAGATCTAGGCTCACTGCGGGGCTACACCTTC
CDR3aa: CASSQDLGSLRGYTF

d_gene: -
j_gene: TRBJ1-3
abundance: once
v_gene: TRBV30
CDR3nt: TGTGCCTGGAGTCTAAACTCTGGAAACACCATATATTTT
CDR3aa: CAWSLNSGNTIYF

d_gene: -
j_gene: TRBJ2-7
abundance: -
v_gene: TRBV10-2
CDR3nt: TGCGCCAGCAGGTGGCCGGTATCCTACGAGCAGTACTTC
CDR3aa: CASRWPVSYEQYF

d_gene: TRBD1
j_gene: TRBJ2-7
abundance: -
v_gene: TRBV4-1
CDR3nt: TGCGCCAGCAGCCAAAAACCGACAGGGCAGGACGAGCAGTACTTC
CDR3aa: CASSQKPTGQDEQYF

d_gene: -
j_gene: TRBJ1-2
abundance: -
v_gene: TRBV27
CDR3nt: TGTGCCAGCAGTTTATCGGGCCGGAACTATGGCTACACCTTC
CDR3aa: CASSLSGRNYGYTF

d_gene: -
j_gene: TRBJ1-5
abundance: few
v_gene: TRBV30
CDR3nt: TGTGCCTGGAGTGGAGGTCTTAGCAATCAGCCCCAGCATTTT
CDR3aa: CAWSGGLSNQPQHF

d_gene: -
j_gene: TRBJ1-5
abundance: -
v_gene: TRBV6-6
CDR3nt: TGTGCCAGCAGTAGGGATAATAGCAATCAGCCCCAGCATTTT
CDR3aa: CASSRDNSNQPQHF

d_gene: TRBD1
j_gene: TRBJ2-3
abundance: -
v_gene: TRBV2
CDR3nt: TGTGCCAGCAGCCAACAGGGGGTCGCGACAGATACGCAGTATTTT
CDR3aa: CASSQQGVATDTQYF

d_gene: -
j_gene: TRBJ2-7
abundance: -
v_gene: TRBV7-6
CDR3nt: TGTGCCAGCAGCTTAGAAGGGGTAGGGCTCCCTGGCGAGCAGTACTTC
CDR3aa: CASSLEGVGLPGEQYF

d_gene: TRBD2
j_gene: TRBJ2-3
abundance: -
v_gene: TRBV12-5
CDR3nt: TGTGCTAGTGGACCGATACGGGGACTAGCGGGGGCTGAGAGCGATACGCAGTATTTT
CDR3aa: CASGPIRGLAGAESDTQYF

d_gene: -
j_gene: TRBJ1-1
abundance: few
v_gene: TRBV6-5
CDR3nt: TGTGCCAGCAGTTACTCCAGACCCATGAACACTGAAGCTTTCTTT
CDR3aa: CASSYSRPMNTEAFF

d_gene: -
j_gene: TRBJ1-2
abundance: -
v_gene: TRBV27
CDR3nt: TGTGCCAGCAGTTTTTCGCCCGGGAGCATAAATCCTGATGGCTACACCTTC
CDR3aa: CASSFSPGSINPDGYTF

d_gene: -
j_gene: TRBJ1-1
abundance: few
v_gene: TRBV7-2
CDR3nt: TGTGCCAGCAGCCCCGGGAGTGCGAACACTGAAGCTTTCTTT
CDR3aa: CASSPGSANTEAFF

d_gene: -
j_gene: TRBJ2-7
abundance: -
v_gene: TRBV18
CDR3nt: TGTGCCAGCTCGGCGGGGTCCTACGAGCAGTACTTC
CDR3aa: CASSAGSYEQYF

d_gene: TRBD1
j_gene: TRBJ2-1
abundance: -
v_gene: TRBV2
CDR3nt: TGTGCCAGCAGCCCCGACAGGGGAGGTGAGCAGTTCTTC
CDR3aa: CASSPDRGGEQFF

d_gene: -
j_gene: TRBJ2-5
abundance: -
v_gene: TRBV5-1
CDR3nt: TGCGCCAGCAGCTTGCCAAACCAAGAGACCCAGTACTTC
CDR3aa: CASSLPNQETQYF

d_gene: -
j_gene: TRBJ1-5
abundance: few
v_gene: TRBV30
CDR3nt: TGTGCCTGGAGTACGGGGCCGAGTACCAATCAGCCCCAGCATTTT
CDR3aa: CAWSTGPSTNQPQHF

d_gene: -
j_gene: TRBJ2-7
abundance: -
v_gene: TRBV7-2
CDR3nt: TGTGCCAGCAGCTTAGCGAGGTTAGGGAGGAACGAGCAGTACTTC
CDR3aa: CASSLARLGRNEQYF

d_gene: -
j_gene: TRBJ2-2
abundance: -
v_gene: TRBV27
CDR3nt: TGTGCCAGCATGTTTACGGAGGGCGGGGAGCTGTTTTTT
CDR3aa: CASMFTEGGELFF

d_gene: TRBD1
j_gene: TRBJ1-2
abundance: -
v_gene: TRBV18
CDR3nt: TGTGCCAGCTCGGGGACAGACTATGGCTACACCTTC
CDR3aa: CASSGTDYGYTF

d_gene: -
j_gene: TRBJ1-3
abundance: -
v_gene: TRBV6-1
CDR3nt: TGTGCCAGCAGTGCAGGGACTACGGGGAACACCATATATTTT
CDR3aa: CASSAGTTGNTIYF

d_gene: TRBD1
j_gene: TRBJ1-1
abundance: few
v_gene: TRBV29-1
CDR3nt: TGCAGCTCCCGGGACAGCTCCACTGAAGCTTTCTTT
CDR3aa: CSSRDSSTEAFF

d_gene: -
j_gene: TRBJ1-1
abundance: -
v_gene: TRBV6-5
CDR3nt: TGTGCCAGCAGCCGGGGGAACACTGAAGCTTTCTTT
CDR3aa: CASSRGNTEAFF

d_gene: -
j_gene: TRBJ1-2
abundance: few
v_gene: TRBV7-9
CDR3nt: TGTGCCAGCAGCCACCAGGGTGGGCCTGGCACCTTC
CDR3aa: CASSHQGGPGTF

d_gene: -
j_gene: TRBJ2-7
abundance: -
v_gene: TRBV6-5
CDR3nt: TGTGCCAGCAGTTACATGGGCACCTTTGGGGAGCAGTACTTC
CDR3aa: CASSYMGTFGEQYF

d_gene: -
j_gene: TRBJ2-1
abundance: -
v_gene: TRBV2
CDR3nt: TGTGCCAGCGGCGGCAATGAGCAGTTCTTC
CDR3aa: CASGGNEQFF

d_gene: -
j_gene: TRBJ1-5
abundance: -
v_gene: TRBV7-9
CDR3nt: TGTGCCAGCAGCTTAGGTCTAGGCCTCAATCAGCCCCAGCATTTT
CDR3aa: CASSLGLGLNQPQHF

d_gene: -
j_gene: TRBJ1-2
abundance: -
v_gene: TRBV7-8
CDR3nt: TGTGCCAGCAGCTTAGAAAACCGGGGCGACTATGGCTACACCTTC
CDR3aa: CASSLENRGDYGYTF

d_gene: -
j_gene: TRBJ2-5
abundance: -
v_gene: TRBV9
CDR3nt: TGTGCCAGCAGCGTTGGGACGGCCCAAGAGACCCAGTACTTC
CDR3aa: CASSVGTAQETQYF

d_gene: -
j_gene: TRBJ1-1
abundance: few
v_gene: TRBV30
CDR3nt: TGTGCCTGGAGCCCTTCATACGGTGAAGCTTTCTTT
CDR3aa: CAWSPSYGEAFF

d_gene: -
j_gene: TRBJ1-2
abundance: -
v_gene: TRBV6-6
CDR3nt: TGTGCCAGCAGGGGGGCAGACAAAGGGCCCAGGGGAGGCTACACCTTC
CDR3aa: CASRGADKGPRGGYTF

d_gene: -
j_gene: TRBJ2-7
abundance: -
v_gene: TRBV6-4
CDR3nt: TGTGCCAGCAGTGAGCAGGGGGGCGCGGTTTACGAGCAGTACTTC
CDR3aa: CASSEQGGAVYEQYF

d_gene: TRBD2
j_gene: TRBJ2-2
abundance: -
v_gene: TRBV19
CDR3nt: TGTGCCAGTAGTACTAGCGGGGGACCCACCGGGGAGCTGTTTTTT
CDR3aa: CASSTSGGPTGELFF

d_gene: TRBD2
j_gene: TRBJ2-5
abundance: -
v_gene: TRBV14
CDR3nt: TGTGCCAGCAGCCAAGGACTAGCGGGACCAGAGACCCAGTACTTC
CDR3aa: CASSQGLAGPETQYF

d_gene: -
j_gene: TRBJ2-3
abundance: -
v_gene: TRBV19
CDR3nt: TGTGCCAGTAAGGGATCTAGCACAGATACGCAGTATTTT
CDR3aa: CASKGSSTDTQYF

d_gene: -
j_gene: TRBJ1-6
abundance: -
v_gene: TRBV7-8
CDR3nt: TGTGCCAGCAGACAAACCGGGACCGTTTATTCACCCCTCCACTTT
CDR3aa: CASRQTGTVYSPLHF

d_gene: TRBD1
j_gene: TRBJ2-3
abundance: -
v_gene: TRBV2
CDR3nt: TGTGCCAGCAGTCCGGACAGGGCCTGGAGCGCCCAGGGTACGCAGTATTTT
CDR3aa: CASSPDRAWSAQGTQYF

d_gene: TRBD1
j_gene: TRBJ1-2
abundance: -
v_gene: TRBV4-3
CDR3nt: TGCGCCAGCAGCCAAGATTGGGGGACAGGGGTCCTGGGCTACACCTTC
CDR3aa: CASSQDWGTGVLGYTF